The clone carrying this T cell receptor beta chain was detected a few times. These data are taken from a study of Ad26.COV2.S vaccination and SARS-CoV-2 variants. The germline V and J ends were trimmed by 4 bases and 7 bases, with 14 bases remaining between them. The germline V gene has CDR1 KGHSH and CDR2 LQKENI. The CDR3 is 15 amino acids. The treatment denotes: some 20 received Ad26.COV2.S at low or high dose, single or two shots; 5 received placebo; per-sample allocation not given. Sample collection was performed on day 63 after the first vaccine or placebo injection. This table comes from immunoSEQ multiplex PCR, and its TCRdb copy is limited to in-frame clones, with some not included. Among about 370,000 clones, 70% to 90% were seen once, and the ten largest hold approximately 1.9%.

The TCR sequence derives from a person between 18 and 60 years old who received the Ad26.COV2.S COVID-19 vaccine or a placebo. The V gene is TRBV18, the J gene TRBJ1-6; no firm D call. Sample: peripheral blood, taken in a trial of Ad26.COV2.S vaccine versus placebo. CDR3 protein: CASSRSDPLNSPLHF. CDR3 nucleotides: TGTGCCAGCTCACGATCCGACCCTCTCAATTCACCCCTCCACTTT.